This T cell receptor (beta chain) was sequenced in a study of response to subunit inactivated influenza vaccine. This clonotype was seen at least ten times. Its antigen is unknown. The length of the CDR3 is 16 residues. Per the germline V gene, CDR1 is SGHTA and CDR2 is FQGNSA. Germline trimming cut 6 bases from V and 0 bases from J; bases unmatched to any gene: 9. TCRdb reprocessed the RT-PCR reads with MiXCR, giving one entry per CDR3 protein. The sample shows 700,000 to 900,000 distinct CDR3 sequences, approximately 22% of them seen only once. Notes on the study in general: Each seasonal flu vaccination may recruit only limited new T cells, authors suggested.

Sequenced material: PBMCs from blood, taken around 5 days after vaccination. The sequence was collected from a man over 45 who received an inactivated influenza vaccine. The rearrangement uses TRBV7-2 and TRBJ2-3; 7 bases match TRBD2. The CDR3 DNA reads as TGTGCCAGCAGGCGTGAACTAGCGCAAAGCACAGATACGCAGTATTTT. It yields the protein CASRRELAQSTDTQYF.